This T cell receptor beta chain appears in the sequencing data of a study of technical replicates of blood from a few donors. TCRdb's copy holds only in-frame clones and misses some; the assay was immunoSEQ multiplex PCR. The sample contains around 53,000 clones, approximately 90% of which appear only once. The sequencing input was PBMCs. The TCR was taken from a human donor in good health. Some clones in this sample may be carry-over from other donors' samples.

CDR3 residues: CASSSLGETDTQYF. The CDR3 DNA reads TGTGCCAGCAGCTCTCTCGGGGAGACAGATACGCAGTATTTT. The chain carries TRBV11-3 and TRBJ2-3; a possible D gene is TRBD2 (5 bases). Germline values: CDR1 SGHNT, CDR2 YENEEA. Deletions cut 4 bases from V and 3 bases from J, with 11 bases between. The CDR3 loop spans 14 amino acids.